This record looks at one T cell receptor beta chain sequence and its context. No antigen is known for it. This record belongs to a study of cytomegalovirus exposure and HLA in healthy donors. The ends lost 8 bases at V and 6 bases at J; junction bases unmatched: 6. This CDR3 has 13 amino acids. Per the germline V gene, CDR1 is LNHDA and CDR2 is SQIVND (reference sequence). Points from the study as a whole: Later analysis showed most CMV-associated TCR beta chains appearing HLA-restricted.

A multiplex PCR was run with 60 Vbeta primers and 13 Jbeta primers. Sequencing was performed with immunoSEQ multiplex PCR; in TCRdb, only in-frame clones are kept and a portion is missing. The sample includes 150,000 to 200,000 clones, about 83% of them seen just once. Sequenced sample: PBMCs. This receptor was taken from a female donor in good health and CMV-seronegative. This sequence joins TRBV19 and TRBJ2-1; 8 bases are shared with TRBD2. The CDR3 coding sequence is TGTGCCAGTCGCCAGCGGGGGACCAATGAGCAGTTCTTC. Translated: CASRQRGTNEQFF.